This T cell receptor beta chain emerged from a study of blood T cells in healthy people across ages. A second PCR, run for roughly 7 to 11 cycles, used a sample-barcoded 5' primer plus a J-beta primer mix. Via MiXCR, TCRdb re-called the 5' RACE reads, giving one row per CDR3 protein. Among some 760,000 distinct CDR3 sequences, roughly 25% were seen once, and the ten largest hold under 9.5%. As concerns this clonotype: The germline gene is not matched at one end of the junction; a read error may be the cause.

CDR1 and CDR2 from the germline V gene are SQVTM and ANQGSEA. The CDR3 consists of 12 residues. These data also featured in a second study, about T cells of mothers and their children.

This sequence was found in a boy aged 5-17 years in good health. The sample was blood. This sequence joins TRBV29-1 and TRBJ2-5; D is ambiguous. The CDR3 loop reads CSVEPFQETQYF. CDR3 sequence (DNA): TGCAGCGTTGAGCCCTTCCAAGAAACCCAGTACTTC.